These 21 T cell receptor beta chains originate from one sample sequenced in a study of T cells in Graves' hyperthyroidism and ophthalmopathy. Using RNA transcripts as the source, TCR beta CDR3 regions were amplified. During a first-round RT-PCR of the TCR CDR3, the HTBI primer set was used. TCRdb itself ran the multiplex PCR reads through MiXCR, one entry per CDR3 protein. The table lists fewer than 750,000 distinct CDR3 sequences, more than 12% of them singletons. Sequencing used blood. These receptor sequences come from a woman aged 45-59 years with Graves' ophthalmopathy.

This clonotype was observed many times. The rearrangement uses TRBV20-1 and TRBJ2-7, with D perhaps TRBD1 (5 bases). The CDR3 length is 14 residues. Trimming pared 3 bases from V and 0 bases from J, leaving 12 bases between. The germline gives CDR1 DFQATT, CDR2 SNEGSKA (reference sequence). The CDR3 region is CSASKGSSSYEQYF. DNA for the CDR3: TGCAGTGCTAGTAAGGGGTCCAGCTCCTACGAGCAGTACTTC.

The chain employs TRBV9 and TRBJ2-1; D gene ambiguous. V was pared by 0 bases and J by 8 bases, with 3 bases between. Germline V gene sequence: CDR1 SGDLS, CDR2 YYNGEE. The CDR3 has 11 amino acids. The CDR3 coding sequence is TGTGCCAGCAGCGTAGACTATGAGCAGTTCTTC. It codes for CASSVDYEQFF.

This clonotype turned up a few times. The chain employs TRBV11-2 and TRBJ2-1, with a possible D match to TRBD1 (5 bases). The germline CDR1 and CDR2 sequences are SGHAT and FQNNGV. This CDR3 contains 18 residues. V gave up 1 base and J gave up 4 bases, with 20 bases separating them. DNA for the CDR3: TGTGCCAGCAGCTTAGTCTTCAGAACAGGAATAAAATACAATGAGCAGTTCTTC. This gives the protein CASSLVFRTGIKYNEQFF.

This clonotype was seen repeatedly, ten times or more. DNA for the CDR3: TGCAGCGCCGACATATACAATGAGCAGTTCTTC. Residues: CSADIYNEQFF. The V call is TRBV29-1, the J call TRBJ2-1; D uncertain. The germline V and J ends were trimmed by 7 bases and 4 bases, with 8 bases remaining between them. Germline CDR1 SQVTM, CDR2 ANQGSEA. This CDR3 has 11 amino acids.

The CDR3 here is CASMHRGLSSSYNEQFF. Here the CDR3 DNA reads TGTGCCAGTATGCACAGGGGGCTATCTAGCTCCTACAATGAGCAGTTCTTC. The V gene is TRBV19, the J gene TRBJ2-1; 9 positions agree with TRBD1. The CDR3 totals 17 residues. CDR1 LNHDA and CDR2 SQIVND come from the germline V gene (reference sequence). After removal of 7 bases from V and 0 bases from J, the junction contained 10 bases not matched to a gene.

The CDR3 reads CASNEEVAGYEQYF. Written as DNA, the CDR3 is TGTGCCAGCAACGAAGAAGTTGCGGGATACGAGCAGTACTTC. J is TRBJ2-7 and V is TRBV7-9; weak D call: TRBD2 (6 bases). The CDR3 has 14 amino acids. The V end was cut by 7 bases, the J end by 4 bases, with 17 bases between. Germline V gene sequence: CDR1 SEHNR, CDR2 FQNEAQ (reference sequence).

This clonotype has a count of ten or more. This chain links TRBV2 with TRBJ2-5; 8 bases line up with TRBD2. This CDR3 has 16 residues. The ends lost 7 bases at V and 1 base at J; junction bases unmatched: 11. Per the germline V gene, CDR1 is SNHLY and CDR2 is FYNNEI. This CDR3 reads CASNLAGGGPQETQYF. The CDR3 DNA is TGTGCCAGCAATCTGGCGGGGGGAGGACCCCAAGAGACCCAGTACTTC. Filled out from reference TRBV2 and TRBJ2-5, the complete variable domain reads EPEVTQTPSHQVTQMGQEVILRCVPISNHLYFYWYRQILGQKVEFLVSFYNNEISEKSEIFDDQFSVERPDGSNFTLKIRSTKLEDSAMYFCASNLAGGGPQETQYFGPGTRLLVL.

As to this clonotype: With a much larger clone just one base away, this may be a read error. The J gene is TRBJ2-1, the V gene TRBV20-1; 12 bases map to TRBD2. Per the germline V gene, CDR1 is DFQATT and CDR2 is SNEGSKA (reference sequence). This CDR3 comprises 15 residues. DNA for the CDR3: TGCAATGCTAGAGATCTGACTAGCGGGAGATATGAGCAGTTCTTC. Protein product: CNARDLTSGRYEQFF.

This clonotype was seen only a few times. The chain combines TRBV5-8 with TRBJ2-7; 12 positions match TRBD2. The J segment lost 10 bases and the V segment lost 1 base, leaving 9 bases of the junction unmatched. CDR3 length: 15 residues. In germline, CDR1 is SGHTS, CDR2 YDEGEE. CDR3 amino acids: CASSLRRTSGIDQYF. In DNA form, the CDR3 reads TGTGCCAGCAGCTTGAGGAGGACTAGCGGGATCGACCAGTACTTC.

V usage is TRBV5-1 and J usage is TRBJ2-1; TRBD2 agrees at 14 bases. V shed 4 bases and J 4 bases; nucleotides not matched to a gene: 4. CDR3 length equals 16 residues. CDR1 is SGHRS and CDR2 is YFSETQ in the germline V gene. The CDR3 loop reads CASSPGLAGDYNEQFF. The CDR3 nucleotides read TGCGCCAGCAGCCCGGGACTAGCGGGAGATTACAATGAGCAGTTCTTC. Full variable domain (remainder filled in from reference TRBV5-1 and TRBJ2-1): KAGVTQTPRYLIKTRGQQVTLSCSPISGHRSVSWYQQTPGQGLQFLFEYFSETQRNKGNFPGRFSGRQFSNSRSEMNVSTLELGDSALYLCASSPGLAGDYNEQFFGPGTRLTVL.

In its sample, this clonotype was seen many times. For the CDR3, the DNA is TGTGCCAGCAAACAGGGACTTAGCACAGATACGCAGTATTTT. Its translation is CASKQGLSTDTQYF. The chain carries TRBV6-2 or TRBV6-3 and TRBJ2-3; possibly TRBD1 or TRBD2 for D (6 bases each). CDR3 length: 14 residues. Germline CDR1 and CDR2: MNHEY and SVGEGT. Trimming stripped 7 bases from V and 0 bases from J, with 11 bases between.

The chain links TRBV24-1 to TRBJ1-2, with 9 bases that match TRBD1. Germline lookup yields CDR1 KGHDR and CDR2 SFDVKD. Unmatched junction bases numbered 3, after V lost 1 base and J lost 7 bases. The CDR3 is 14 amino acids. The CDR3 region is CATSDFGTGSGYTF. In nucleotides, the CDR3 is TGTGCCACCAGTGATTTCGGGACAGGGAGTGGCTACACCTTC.

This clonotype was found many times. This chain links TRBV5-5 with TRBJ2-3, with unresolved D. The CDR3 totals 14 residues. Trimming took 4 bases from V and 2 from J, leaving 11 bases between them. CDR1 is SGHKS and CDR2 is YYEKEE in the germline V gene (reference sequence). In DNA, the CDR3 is TGTGCCAGCAGCCACCCTATGCTCACAGATACGCAGTATTTT. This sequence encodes CASSHPMLTDTQYF. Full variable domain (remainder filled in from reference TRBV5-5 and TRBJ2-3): DAGVTQSPTHLIKTRGQQVTLRCSPISGHKSVSWYQQVLGQGPQFIFQYYEKEERGRGNFPDRFSARQFPNYSSELNVNALLLGDSALYLCASSHPMLTDTQYFGPGTRLTVL.

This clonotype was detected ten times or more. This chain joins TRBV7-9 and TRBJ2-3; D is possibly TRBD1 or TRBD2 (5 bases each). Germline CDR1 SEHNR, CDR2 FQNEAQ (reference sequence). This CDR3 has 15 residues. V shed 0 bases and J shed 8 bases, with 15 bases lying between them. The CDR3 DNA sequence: TGTGCCAGCAGCTTAGCGGGGACCCCTGCAAGTACGCAGTATTTT. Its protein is CASSLAGTPASTQYF.

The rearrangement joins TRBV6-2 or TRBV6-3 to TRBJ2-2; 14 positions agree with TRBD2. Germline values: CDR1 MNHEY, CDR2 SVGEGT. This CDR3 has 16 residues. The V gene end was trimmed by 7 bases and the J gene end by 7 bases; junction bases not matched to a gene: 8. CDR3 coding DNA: TGTGCCAGCATCGGGACTAGCGGGAGTGCTGTCGGGGAGCTGTTTTTT. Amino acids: CASIGTSGSAVGELFF.

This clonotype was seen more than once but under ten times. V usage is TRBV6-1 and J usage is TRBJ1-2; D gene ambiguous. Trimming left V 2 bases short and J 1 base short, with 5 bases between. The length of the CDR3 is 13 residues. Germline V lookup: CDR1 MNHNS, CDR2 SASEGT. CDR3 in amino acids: CASSELFNYGYTF. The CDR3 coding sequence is TGTGCCAGCAGTGAACTGTTTAACTATGGCTACACCTTC.

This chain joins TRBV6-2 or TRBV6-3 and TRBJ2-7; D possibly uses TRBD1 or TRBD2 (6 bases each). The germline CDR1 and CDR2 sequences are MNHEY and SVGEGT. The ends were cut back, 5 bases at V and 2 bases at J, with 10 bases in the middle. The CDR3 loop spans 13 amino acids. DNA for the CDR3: TGTGCCAGCAGTCACAGGGAGGCCTACGAGCAGTACTTC. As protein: CASSHREAYEQYF.

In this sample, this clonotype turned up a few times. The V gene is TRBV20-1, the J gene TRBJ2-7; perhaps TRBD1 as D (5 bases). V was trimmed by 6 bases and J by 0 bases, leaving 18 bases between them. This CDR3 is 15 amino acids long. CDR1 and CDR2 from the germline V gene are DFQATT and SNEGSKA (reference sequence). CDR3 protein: CSADTETVFSYEQYF. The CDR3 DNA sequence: TGCAGTGCGGACACAGAAACCGTCTTCTCCTACGAGCAGTACTTC.

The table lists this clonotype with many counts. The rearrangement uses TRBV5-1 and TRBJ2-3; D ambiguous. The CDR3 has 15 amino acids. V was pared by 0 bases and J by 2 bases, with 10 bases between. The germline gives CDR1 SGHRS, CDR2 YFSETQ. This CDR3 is CASSLASFTTDTQYF. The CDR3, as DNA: TGCGCCAGCAGCTTGGCTTCCTTTACCACAGATACGCAGTATTTT.

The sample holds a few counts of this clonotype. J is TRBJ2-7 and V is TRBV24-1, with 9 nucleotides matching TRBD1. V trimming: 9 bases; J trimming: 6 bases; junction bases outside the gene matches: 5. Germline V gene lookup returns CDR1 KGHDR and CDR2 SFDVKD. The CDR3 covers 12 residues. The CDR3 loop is CATGTGIGEQYF. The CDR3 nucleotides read TGTGCCACCGGGACAGGGATAGGCGAGCAGTACTTC.

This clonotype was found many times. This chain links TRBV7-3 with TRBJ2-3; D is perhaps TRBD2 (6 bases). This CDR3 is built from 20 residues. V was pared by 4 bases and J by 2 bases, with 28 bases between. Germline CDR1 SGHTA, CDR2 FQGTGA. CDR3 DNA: TGTGCCAGCAGCTCTCCCTCGAGTAGCGGAGGATACAGCCCCACAGATACGCAGTATTTT. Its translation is CASSSPSSSGGYSPTDTQYF.